The 25 T cell receptor beta chains reported below all come from one sample, sequenced in a study of T-cell memory formation after mild COVID-19. A single record per CDR3 protein comes from TCRdb applying MiXCR to the 5' RACE reads. The sample includes 410,000 or so distinct CDR3 sequences, about 25% of them seen just once. Source material: PBMCs or a T cell subset sorted from them (not recorded which). Receptor source: an adult woman who had mild COVID-19 (a few samples of this study predate the infection). Cell type and time point are not known.

This clonotype was recorded a few times. The rearrangement joins TRBV7-9 to TRBJ2-3; D unclear. The germline V and J ends were trimmed by 4 bases and 0 bases, with 11 bases remaining between them. CDR3 length: 15 residues. In germline, CDR1 is SEHNR, CDR2 FQNEAQ (reference sequence). CDR3 DNA: TGTGCCAGCAGCTCACTGGAGACGAGCACAGATACGCAGTATTTT. Its protein is CASSSLETSTDTQYF. Full variable domain (remainder filled in from reference TRBV7-9 and TRBJ2-3): DTGVSQNPRHKITKRGQNVTFRCDPISEHNRLYWYRQTLGQGPEFLTYFQNEAQLEKSRLLSDRFSAERPKGSFSTLEIQRTEQGDSAMYLCASSSLETSTDTQYFGPGTRLTVL.

This clonotype came up a few times. This sequence joins TRBV9 and TRBJ2-2; 8 bases line up with TRBD1. The germline CDR1 and CDR2 sequences are SGDLS and YYNGEE. Losses at the gene ends were 4 bases for V and 6 bases for J; bases not matched to a gene: 8. The CDR3 covers 15 residues. Here the CDR3 reads CASSLEDRAAGELFF. Written as DNA, the CDR3 is TGTGCCAGCAGCCTCGAGGACAGGGCCGCCGGGGAGCTGTTTTTT.

DNA for the CDR3: TGTGCCTGGAGAAAGTTCTCTGGAAACACCATATATTTT. Translating gives CAWRKFSGNTIYF. This rearrangement joins TRBV30 to TRBJ1-3, with unresolved D. The CDR3 contains 13 residues. V was cut by 3 bases and J by 0 bases, with 6 bases left in between. Per the germline V gene, CDR1 is GTSNPN and CDR2 is SVGIG (reference sequence).

The rearrangement links TRBV7-2 to TRBJ2-5, with TRBD2 matching over 8 bases. The CDR3 is 15 amino acids. Per the germline V gene, CDR1 is SGHTA and CDR2 is FQGNSA. Losses at the gene ends were 3 bases for V and 5 bases for J; bases not matched to a gene: 8. The DNA for the CDR3 is TGTGCCAGCAGCTTCCTACCGGGGGGGCGTGAGACCCAGTACTTC. This encodes CASSFLPGGRETQYF.

The genes are TRBV9 and TRBJ2-7; the match to TRBD1 covers 8 bases. The junction had 4 bases not matched to a gene; V was cut back by 2 bases and J by 3 bases. CDR1 and CDR2 (germline): SGDLS, YYNGEE. The CDR3 runs to 14 residues. This chain's CDR3 is CASSVAGTGYEQYF. CDR3 nucleotide sequence: TGTGCCAGCAGCGTGGCCGGGACAGGCTACGAGCAGTACTTC.

This chain links TRBV12-3 or TRBV12-4 with TRBJ2-7; 10 bases are a match to TRBD2. V shed 6 bases and J 3 bases; nucleotides not matched to a gene: 8. CDR3 size: 15 residues. The CDR3 DNA reads as TGTGCCAGCAGGCGGGCTAGCGGGGGAGGCTACGAGCAGTACTTC. Its protein is CASRRASGGGYEQYF.

There are many counts of this clonotype. The V and J genes are TRBV18 and TRBJ2-5, with TRBD2 as a possible D gene (6 bases). The CDR3 covers 13 residues. Deletions cut 5 bases from V and 4 bases from J, with 11 bases between. Germline V gene data show CDR1 as KGHSH and CDR2 as LQKENI. CDR3 region: CASSKGTRETQYF. The CDR3 nucleotides are TGTGCCAGCTCAAAAGGGACTCGAGAGACCCAGTACTTC.

This chain links TRBV30 with TRBJ2-7; D tentatively reads TRBD1 or TRBD2 (6 bases each). Germline CDR1 GTSNPN, CDR2 SVGIG (reference sequence). V was shortened by 0 bases and J by 0 bases, with 12 bases between the two germline ends. This CDR3 region has 15 residues. In DNA, the CDR3 is TGTGCCTGGAGTGTTTCGGGGGCTAGCTCCTACGAGCAGTACTTC. As protein: CAWSVSGASSYEQYF.

V and J are TRBV9 and TRBJ2-1; 8 bases are a match to TRBD1. This CDR3 has 15 residues. The trim removed 3 bases at V and 3 bases at J, leaving 5 bases unmatched. Germline assignment: CDR1 SGDLS and CDR2 YYNGEE. Written as DNA, the CDR3 is TGTGCCAGCAGCGATGGACAGGGCCGCTACAATGAGCAGTTCTTC. Protein product: CASSDGQGRYNEQFF. Full variable domain (outside the CDR3, taken from reference TRBV9 and TRBJ2-1): DSGVTQTPKHLITATGQRVTLRCSPRSGDLSVYWYQQSLDQGLQFLIQYYNGEERAKGNILERFSAQQFPDLHSELNLSSLELGDSALYFCASSDGQGRYNEQFFGPGTRLTVL.

The sample holds a few counts of this clonotype. The genes are TRBV7-9 and TRBJ1-2, with D tentatively TRBD1 (5 bases). Looked up from germline, CDR1 is SEHNR and CDR2 is FQNEAQ (reference sequence). This CDR3 contains 14 residues. Trimming stripped 3 bases from V and 6 bases from J, with 14 bases between. CDR3 nucleotides: TGTGCCAGCAGCTTTGGGATAGGGACGGATGGCTACACCTTC. Its protein is CASSFGIGTDGYTF.

Only a few counts were recorded for this clonotype. This rearrangement joins TRBV12-3 or TRBV12-4 to TRBJ2-7; 8 bases agree with TRBD2. The CDR3 contains 13 residues. V gave up 6 bases and J gave up 2 bases; unmatched junction bases: 3. The CDR3: CASSQAGAYEQYF. The DNA of the CDR3 is TGTGCCAGCAGCCAAGCGGGAGCCTACGAGCAGTACTTC.

V and J are TRBV7-3 and TRBJ2-1; TRBD1 aligns across 7 bases. The CDR3 has 16 residues. The trim removed 5 bases at V and 2 bases at J, leaving 9 bases unmatched. Per germline, CDR1 SGHTA and CDR2 FQGTGA. The CDR3 here is CASSHITGTAYNEQFF. Here the CDR3 DNA reads TGTGCCAGCAGCCACATTACAGGGACAGCCTACAATGAGCAGTTCTTC.

This chain uses TRBV27 with TRBJ1-5; maybe TRBD1 (5 bases). Germline CDR1 reads MNHEY; CDR2 reads SMNVEV (reference sequence). Between the trimmed V and J ends, which lost 5 bases and 8 bases, there was a span of 16 bases. The CDR3 is made up of 14 amino acids. The chain's CDR3 is CASSPRARVKPQHF. The CDR3 DNA reads TGTGCCAGCAGTCCAAGGGCCAGGGTTAAGCCCCAGCATTTT.

V is TRBV2 and J is TRBJ2-1; 9 bases align to TRBD1. J lost 1 base, V lost 5 bases, and 3 bases had no gene match. The germline CDR1 and CDR2 sequences are SNHLY and FYNNEI. The CDR3 contains 15 residues. The CDR3 sequence is CASSRQGVSYNEQFF. The CDR3, as DNA: TGTGCCAGCAGTCGACAGGGGGTTTCCTACAATGAGCAGTTCTTC.

This chain uses TRBV10-3 with TRBJ1-1, with D possibly matching TRBD1 (6 bases). The CDR3 contains 15 residues. The V and J ends lost 4 bases and 4 bases respectively, with 16 bases between them. Germline V lookup: CDR1 ENHRY, CDR2 SYGVKD. CDR3 sequence: CAISGLQGPGTEAFF. The CDR3 DNA sequence: TGTGCCATCAGTGGTTTACAGGGACCGGGCACTGAAGCTTTCTTT.

This clonotype turned up a few times. The chain uses TRBV4-2 and TRBJ2-1; maybe TRBD2 (5 bases). The CDR3 has 17 residues. Germline V gene sequence: CDR1 LGHNA, CDR2 YNFKEQ. The V end lost 4 bases, the J end lost 0 bases, and 16 bases lay between the germline ends. CDR3 bases: TGTGCCAGCAGCCGCCCCTCCGGACTGAGCTCCTACAATGAGCAGTTCTTC. Translating gives CASSRPSGLSSYNEQFF.

The V call is TRBV7-9, the J call TRBJ2-1; 14 bases are shared with TRBD2. J lost 10 bases, V lost 5 bases, and 7 bases had no gene match. The CDR3 contains 15 residues. Germline lookup yields CDR1 SEHNR and CDR2 FQNEAQ (reference sequence). Written as DNA, the CDR3 is TGTGCCAGCAGCGCGACTAGCGGGGGGGCCGGCGAGCAGTTCTTC. Its protein is CASSATSGGAGEQFF.

The chain joins TRBV4-3 to TRBJ2-1; maybe TRBD2 (5 bases). There are 15 residues in the CDR3. The V gene lost 3 bases and the J gene lost 5 bases, with 14 bases spanning the gap. Germline assignment: CDR1 LGHNA and CDR2 YSLEER. As DNA, the CDR3 is TGCGCCAGCAGCCAGGTCTCGGGGTGGGACAATGAGCAGTTCTTC. Protein: CASSQVSGWDNEQFF.

The table lists this clonotype with a count of one. The chain links TRBV20-1 to TRBJ2-7; 8 nucleotides align to TRBD1. V shed 3 bases, J shed 5 bases, and the junction held 12 bases outside the gene matches. CDR3 length: 15 amino acids. Germline values: CDR1 DFQATT, CDR2 SNEGSKA (reference sequence). CDR3: CSARDGQGPTHEQYF. Written as DNA, the CDR3 is TGCAGTGCTAGGGATGGACAGGGACCGACCCACGAGCAGTACTTC.

The rearrangement joins TRBV20-1 to TRBJ1-2, with unresolved D. This CDR3 spans 10 amino acids. Trimming shortened V by 1 base and J by 8 bases, and 5 bases separated the two germline ends. CDR1 and CDR2 (germline): DFQATT, SNEGSKA (reference sequence). CDR3 nucleotide sequence: TGCAGTGCTAGAGCCGAAGGCTACACCTTC. It encodes CSARAEGYTF.

The chain joins TRBV6-6 to TRBJ2-7; 7 nucleotides agree with TRBD2. This CDR3 is built from 15 residues. J lost 5 bases, V lost 8 bases, and 15 bases had no gene match. CDR1 and CDR2 (germline): MNHNY, SVGAGI (reference sequence). The CDR3 is CASGRDGGRSNEQYF. CDR3 bases: TGTGCCAGCGGTCGGGACGGCGGGAGAAGTAACGAGCAGTACTTC.

This clonotype showed up just a few times. The chain couples TRBV12-3 or TRBV12-4 to TRBJ2-6; 8 nucleotides match TRBD2. CDR3 length equals 17 residues. Trimming removed 7 bases from V and 0 bases from J; junction bases left unmatched: 8. In DNA form, the CDR3 reads TGTGCCAGCAACCCCCGCGGGGGGAGCTCTGGGGCCAACGTCCTGACTTTC. It encodes CASNPRGGSSGANVLTF.

This clonotype has just a few counts. The chain couples TRBV20-1 to TRBJ1-5, with D tentatively TRBD1 (5 bases). The CDR3 length is 12 residues. V gave up 2 bases and J gave up 7 bases, with 9 bases separating them. Per the germline V gene, CDR1 is DFQATT and CDR2 is SNEGSKA (reference sequence). The CDR3 region has the DNA TGCAGTGCTAGATGGTGGGGCCAGCCCCAGCATTTT. Residues: CSARWWGQPQHF.

The chain has TRBV4-1 and TRBJ2-3, with D unresolved. The CDR3 totals 13 residues. The V gene's germline CDR1 is MGHRA and CDR2 YSYEKL. Trimming took off 2 bases at V and 6 bases at J, with 9 bases between the two ends. Here the CDR3 reads CASSQPDGDTQYF. For the CDR3, the DNA is TGCGCCAGCAGCCAACCCGACGGGGATACGCAGTATTTT.

This clonotype was counted only a few times. This chain links TRBV29-1 with TRBJ1-2, with TRBD1 identical over 8 bases. The ends lost 1 base at V and 4 bases at J; junction bases unmatched: 14. Germline V lookup: CDR1 SQVTM, CDR2 ANQGSEA. The CDR3 extends over 17 amino acids. The CDR3 coding sequence is TGCAGCGTTGAAGCTTCGGGACAGGCGGGGGTGTTCTATGGCTACACCTTC. Translating gives CSVEASGQAGVFYGYTF.